What follows are 4 T cell receptor beta chains derived from one specimen sequenced in a study of identical twins. MiXCR was run by TCRdb on the 5' RACE reads, yielding one entry per CDR3 protein. The sample gives 300,000 to 400,000 distinct CDR3 sequences, roughly an eighth of which show up once; roughly 7.8% is in the top ten. These data also formed part of another study, on yellow fever vaccine responses in identical twins.

Sequenced sample: CD8+ T cells sorted from blood. Every receptor here comes from a woman aged 18-29 years in good health.

The J gene is TRBJ2-1, the V gene TRBV2; 7 nucleotides line up with TRBD2. Germline V lookup: CDR1 SNHLY, CDR2 FYNNEI. V dropped 3 bases and J dropped 7; count of bases not matched to a gene: 12. CDR3 length: 16 residues. CDR3 DNA: TGTGCCAGCAGTGATTCTGGCGGGAGAGGTTTAAATGAGCAGTTCTTC. Its translation: CASSDSGGRGLNEQFF.

V usage is TRBV20-1 and J usage is TRBJ2-7; possible D gene TRBD1, 5 bases. The CDR3 length is 14 residues. Between the trimmed V and J ends, which lost 6 bases and 0 bases, there was a span of 15 bases. Germline values: CDR1 DFQATT, CDR2 SNEGSKA (reference sequence). CDR3 sequence (DNA): TGCAGTGCCGCGCAGGGATTAATCTCCTACGAGCAGTACTTC. Translation gives CSAAQGLISYEQYF.

This clonotype turned up a few times. The CDR3 reads CASSSGGGPIYEQYF. The CDR3 nucleotides read TGTGCCAGCAGCTCCGGGGGTGGGCCAATCTACGAGCAGTACTTC. The chain links TRBV7-9 to TRBJ2-7; tentatively, D is TRBD2 (6 bases). Germline values: CDR1 SEHNR, CDR2 FQNEAQ (reference sequence). Trimming cost V 4 bases and J 3 bases, with 16 bases left between them. The CDR3 has 15 amino acids.

V usage is TRBV7-9 and J usage is TRBJ2-7; D could derive from TRBD1 or TRBD2 (5 bases each). V dropped 5 bases and J dropped 3 bases, with 14 bases sitting between them. Germline V gene sequence: CDR1 SEHNR, CDR2 FQNEAQ (reference sequence). The CDR3 is made up of 14 amino acids. Here the CDR3 reads CASSPGLGDYEQYF. The CDR3 DNA reads as TGTGCCAGCAGCCCTGGACTGGGGGACTACGAGCAGTACTTC.